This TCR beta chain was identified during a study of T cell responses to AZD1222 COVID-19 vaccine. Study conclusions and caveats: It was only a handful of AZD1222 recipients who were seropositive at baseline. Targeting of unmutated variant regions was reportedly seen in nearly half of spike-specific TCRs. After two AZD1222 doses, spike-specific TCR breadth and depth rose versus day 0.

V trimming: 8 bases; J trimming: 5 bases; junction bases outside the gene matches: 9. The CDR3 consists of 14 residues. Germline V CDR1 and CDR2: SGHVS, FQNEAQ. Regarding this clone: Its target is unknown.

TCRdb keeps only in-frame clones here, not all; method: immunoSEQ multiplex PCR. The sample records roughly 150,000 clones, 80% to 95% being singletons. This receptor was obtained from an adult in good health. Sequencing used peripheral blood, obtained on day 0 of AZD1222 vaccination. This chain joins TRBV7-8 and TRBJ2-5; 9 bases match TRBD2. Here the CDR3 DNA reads TGTGCCAGCTCGCCTAGCGGGACTGGGGAGACCCAGTACTTC. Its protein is CASSPSGTGETQYF. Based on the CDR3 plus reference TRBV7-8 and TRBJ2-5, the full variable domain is GAGVSQSPRYKVAKRGQDVALRCDPISGHVSLFWYQQALGQGPEFLTYFQNEAQLDKSGLPSDRFFAERPEGSVSTLKIQRTQQEDSAVYLCASSPSGTGETQYFGPGTRLLVL.